This TCR beta chain was identified during a study of post-analysis software for immune sequencing data. The wider study: Both relapsing-remitting and secondary progressive multiple sclerosis featured among the disease courses, as did progressive-relapsing multiple sclerosis. Study-level findings and limits: Samples sharing a preparation batch grouped tightly together when assessed by F measure. People with multiple sclerosis had a significantly lower normalized Chao1 diversity than controls did. Patients had higher frequencies than controls of roughly five TRBV segments, including TRBV5-6, TRBV5-1 and TRBV20-1.

The CDR3 runs to 14 residues. V trimming: 6 bases; J trimming: 5 bases; junction bases outside the gene matches: 8. Germline values: CDR1 DFQATT, CDR2 SNEGSKA (reference sequence). As for this clonotype: Its specificity is unknown.

Incorporated into the TCR beta cDNA libraries were unique molecular identifiers, which served to reduce PCR and sequencing biases. Each batch of roughly 1 to 10 million T cells produced hundreds of thousands of cDNA molecules. A single record per CDR3 protein comes from TCRdb applying MiXCR to the PCR reads. This table has about 820,000 distinct CDR3 sequences, roughly 58% appearing once. Sequencing was done on a sample of blood. The chain joins TRBV20-1 to TRBJ2-3, with 10 bases identical to TRBD2. This receptor was obtained from a girl aged 5-17 years with multiple sclerosis. CDR3 bases: TGCAGTGCGCCACTAGCGGGAAGACAAGATACGCAGTATTTT. Translated, it gives CSAPLAGRQDTQYF.